This TCR beta chain was documented in a study of T cell responses to AZD1222 COVID-19 vaccine. The germline V and J ends were trimmed by 3 bases and 1 base, with 12 bases remaining between them. This CDR3 is 15 amino acids long. Per germline, CDR1 LGHNA and CDR2 YSLEER. About this clone itself: Its antigen is not known.

Study-level results: No repertoire was sampled before or during the peak T cell response, only after it. Among vaccine-associated CD4 TCRs, coverage spanned spike, with dominance at 160-218 and 743-854. Clonal diversity may have been underestimated in mostly white British donors.

TCRdb's table, derived via immunoSEQ multiplex PCR, lists solely in-frame clones and lacks some. The repertoire holds nearly 110,000 clones, with around nine tenths as singletons. The TCR was taken from an adult in good health. Material: peripheral blood, obtained on day 0 of AZD1222 vaccination. The chain joins TRBV4-3 to TRBJ1-2; D is possibly TRBD1 (5 bases). The CDR3 loop is CASSQTRGVNYGYTF. The DNA for the CDR3 is TGCGCCAGCAGCCAGACAAGGGGAGTTAACTATGGCTACACCTTC.